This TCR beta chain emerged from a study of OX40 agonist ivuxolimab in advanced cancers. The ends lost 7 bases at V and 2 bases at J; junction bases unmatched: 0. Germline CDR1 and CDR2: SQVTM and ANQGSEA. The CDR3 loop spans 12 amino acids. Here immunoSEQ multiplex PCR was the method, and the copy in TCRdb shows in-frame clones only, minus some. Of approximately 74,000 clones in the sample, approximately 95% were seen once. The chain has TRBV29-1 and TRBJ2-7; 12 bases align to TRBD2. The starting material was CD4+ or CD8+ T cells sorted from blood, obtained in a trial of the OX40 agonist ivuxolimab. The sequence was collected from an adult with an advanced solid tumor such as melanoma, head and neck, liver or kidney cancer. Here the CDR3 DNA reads TGCAGCGGGACTAGCGGGGCCTACGAGCAGTACTTC. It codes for CSGTSGAYEQYF.